The source of this TCR beta chain is a study of blood T cell repertoires in COVID-19. Study processing details: Cell counts per sample came from amplifying reference gene primers. Sequencing used immunoSEQ multiplex PCR; TCRdb keeps in-frame clones, though not all of them. V and J calls and clone size are as listed in that table; D and trimming were resolved from the DNA. The sample carries under 200,000 clones, over 70% recorded once. This CDR3 is built from 16 residues. CDR1 is SGHRS, CDR2 YFSETQ, per germline. V lost 1 base and J lost 5, with 13 bases in between. The chain uses TRBV5-1 and TRBJ1-6; possible D gene TRBD1, 6 bases. The clonotype originates from a woman aged 40-49 years with acute COVID-19. Sequenced input: PBMCs or T cells enriched from blood (not recorded which). This CDR3 is CASSLSGDANNSPLHF. CDR3 in DNA: TGCGCCAGCAGCTTGTCAGGGGACGCCAATAATTCACCCCTCCACTTT.